Reported below is one TCR beta chain. What it binds is not known. TCR beta CDR3 amplification used RNA transcripts. A first-round RT-PCR used HTBI primers, followed by a second-round multiplex PCR. TCRdb reprocessed the multiplex PCR reads via MiXCR and lists one record per CDR3 protein. The profile covers over a million distinct CDR3 sequences, with 36% appearing a single time and approximately 10% taken by the ten largest. This specimen comes from a study of Graves' ophthalmopathy and Graves' hyperthyroidism. Study-level findings and limits: Most expanded clonotypes in thyroid above 0.001 frequency also showed up in blood.

Germline CDR1 and CDR2: DFQATT and SNEGSKA (reference sequence). This CDR3 spans 12 amino acids. The chain joins TRBV20-1 to TRBJ2-2; 8 bases fit TRBD2. The TCR sequence derives from an adult man with Graves' hyperthyroidism. Sequenced material: peripheral blood or thyroid tissue (not recorded which). The CDR3 reads CSGRALTGELFF. As DNA, the CDR3 is TGCAGCGGGAGGGCTCTCACCGGGGAGCTGTTTTTT.